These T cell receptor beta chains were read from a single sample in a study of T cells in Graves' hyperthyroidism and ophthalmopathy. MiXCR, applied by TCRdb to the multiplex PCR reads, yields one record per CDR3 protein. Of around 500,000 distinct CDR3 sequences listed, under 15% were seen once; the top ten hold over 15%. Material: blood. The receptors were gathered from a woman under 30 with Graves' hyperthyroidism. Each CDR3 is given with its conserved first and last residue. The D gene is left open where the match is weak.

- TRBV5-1 CASSLSTGAGANVLTF
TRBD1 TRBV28 CASSQSLFRTGVGYTF
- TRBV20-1 CSARPPGGGWTEAFF
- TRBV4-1 CASSQESGSGGETQYF
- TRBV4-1 CASSRDVSNYGYTF
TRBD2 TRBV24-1 CATSDPSGETDTQYF
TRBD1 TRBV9 CASSVNPRGGQGYGYTF
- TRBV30 CAWGDRYPTDTQYF
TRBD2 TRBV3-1 CASSPANGGSPSDTQYF
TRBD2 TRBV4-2 CASSQQGTSGRPLTTDTQYF
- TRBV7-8 CASSLARLTLTYEQHF
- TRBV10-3 CAISEAEGFGFEAGYTF
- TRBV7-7 CASSRLYNTEAFF
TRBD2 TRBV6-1 CASNPAGATDTQYF
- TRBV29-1 CSVDSGGLGEQFF
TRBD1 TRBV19 CASTQTLGQGYSYEQYF